These 23 T cell receptor beta chains came from one sample sequenced in a study of vaccination and CD4 T cells after COVID-19. Their specific antigens are unknown. Stated treatment: approximately 9-day PBMC culture with coronavirus spike peptide pools or control peptides (ViraFEST assay). During the years 2011-2018, before the COVID-19 pandemic, the unexposed donor's CD4+ T cells were collected. The study sequenced cultured CD4+ T cell DNA using the Oncomine TCR Beta short-read assay. From the PCR reads, TCRdb called clonotypes with MiXCR, one entry per CDR3 protein. The sample contains 8,000 to 10,000 distinct CDR3 sequences, roughly a third of which appear only once. Sequences were obtained from CD4+ T cells from blood, cultured in vitro. The receptors come from a human donor in good health.

This chain joins TRBV6-1 and TRBJ2-2, with D hard to call. Germline CDR1 and CDR2: MNHNS and SASEGT. V lost 3 bases and J lost 0, with 5 bases in between. This CDR3 has 14 amino acids. CDR3 bases: TGTGCCAGCAGTGATCCACCGAACACCGGGGAGCTGTTTTTT. It encodes CASSDPPNTGELFF.

This chain connects TRBV19 to TRBJ1-5; D unclear. The CDR3 extends over 14 amino acids. The V gene's germline CDR1 is LNHDA and CDR2 SQIVND (reference sequence). V was cut by 5 bases and J by 5 bases, with 13 bases left in between. The CDR3 protein is CASSVWSTDQPQHF. Here the CDR3 DNA reads TGTGCCAGTAGTGTGTGGTCAACAGATCAGCCCCAGCATTTT.

This clonotype has a handful of counts. The rearrangement joins TRBV6-1 to TRBJ2-2; D uncertain. V lost 7 bases to trimming and J lost 2 bases, with 5 bases between them. This CDR3 region has 12 residues. The V gene's germline CDR1 is MNHNS and CDR2 SASEGT. The CDR3 DNA reads as TGTGCCAGCAACATAAACACCGGGGAGCTGTTTTTT. This encodes CASNINTGELFF.

CDR3: CASSYDLSALTTRGYTF. The CDR3 region has the DNA TGTGCCAGCAGTTACGATCTCTCGGCCTTGACGACCAGAGGCTACACCTTC. V is TRBV6-2 or TRBV6-3 and J is TRBJ1-2; D not resolved. CDR3 length: 17 amino acids. V lost 2 bases to trimming and J lost 8 bases, with 24 bases between them. Germline CDR1 reads MNHEY; CDR2 reads SVGEGT.

This sequence joins TRBV12-3 or TRBV12-4 and TRBJ2-2, with 8 positions matching TRBD1. The CDR3 loop spans 14 amino acids. With 6 bases clipped from V and 5 bases from J, the junction kept 5 bases outside the gene matches. CDR3 sequence reads: CASRQGARTGELFF. The CDR3 bases are TGTGCCAGCAGGCAGGGGGCGCGGACCGGGGAGCTGTTTTTT.

The J gene is TRBJ1-2, the V gene TRBV5-6, with 7 nucleotides matching TRBD1. After removal of 0 bases from V and 8 bases from J, the junction contained 16 bases not matched to a gene. Looked up from germline, CDR1 is SGHDT and CDR2 is YYEEEE. CDR3 length: 17 amino acids. In DNA, the CDR3 is TGTGCCAGCAGCTTGGCCGACAGGGCCCAACTAGGGAGGGGCTACACCTTC. Translating it yields CASSLADRAQLGRGYTF. Variable domain in full (rest from reference TRBV5-6 and TRBJ1-2): DAGVTQSPTHLIKTRGQQVTLRCSPKSGHDTVSWYQQALGQGPQFIFQYYEEEERQRGNFPDRFSGHQFPNYSSELNVNALLLGDSALYLCASSLADRAQLGRGYTFGSGTRLTVV.

This clonotype has a handful of counts. The chain employs TRBV2 and TRBJ1-1; D remains ambiguous. The V and J ends lost 6 bases and 3 bases respectively, with 5 bases between them. Germline V gene lookup returns CDR1 SNHLY and CDR2 FYNNEI. This CDR3 region has 11 residues. The CDR3 nucleotides read TGTGCCAGCAGCCGGGACACTGAAGCTTTCTTT. Translation: CASSRDTEAFF.

The chain is built from TRBV6-1 and TRBJ1-1; D unresolved. CDR3 length equals 11 residues. Between the trimmed V and J ends, which lost 6 bases and 3 bases, there was a span of 5 bases. Germline CDR1 MNHNS, CDR2 SASEGT. The CDR3 spells CASRYDTEAFF. The CDR3 DNA reads TGTGCCAGCAGGTATGACACTGAAGCTTTCTTT.

This chain connects TRBV5-1 to TRBJ2-2; 7 bases align to TRBD1. The CDR3 sequence is 17 residues long. V lost 5 bases to trimming and J lost 3 bases; unmatched junction nucleotides: 13. Per the germline V gene, CDR1 is SGHRS and CDR2 is YFSETQ. CDR3 nucleotides: TGCGCCAGCAGTCCGACCCCTCGACAGGGTCACACCGGGGAGCTGTTTTTT. Its translation is CASSPTPRQGHTGELFF.

V is TRBV20-1 and J is TRBJ1-1, with a weak D call TRBD1 (5 bases). The germline V and J ends were trimmed by 6 bases and 7 bases, with 12 bases remaining between them. The CDR3 loop spans 11 amino acids. In germline, CDR1 is DFQATT, CDR2 SNEGSKA (reference sequence). CDR3 sequence reads: CSAIRQGEAFF. The CDR3 bases are TGCAGTGCAATCAGGCAGGGTGAAGCTTTCTTT.

The chain is built from TRBV15 and TRBJ1-1, with 9 nucleotides matching TRBD1. Germline V gene data show CDR1 as LNHNV and CDR2 as YYDKDF (reference sequence). This CDR3 contains 17 residues. V dropped 2 bases and J dropped 1; count of bases not matched to a gene: 8. CDR3 region: CATSRIWTGETNTEAFF. Here the CDR3 DNA reads TGTGCCACCAGCAGAATCTGGACAGGGGAAACGAACACTGAAGCTTTCTTT.

This clonotype was counted a single time. The CDR3 carries no conserved terminal phenylalanine or tryptophan, so it likely arises from a read error. The chain combines TRBV19 with TRBJ2-5; TRBD2 matches 7 bases. The CDR3 loop spans 13 amino acids. The germline gives CDR1 LNHDA, CDR2 SQIVND (reference sequence). J was trimmed by 5 bases and V by 4 bases; bases with no gene match: 4. The CDR3 loop is CASSTAGYETQYS. CDR3 bases: TGTGCCAGTAGTACAGCGGGGTACGAGACCCAGTACTCC.

The V call is TRBV2, the J call TRBJ1-5; 7 bases match TRBD1. Trimming took 5 bases from V and 6 from J; bases not matched to a gene: 1. The germline V gene has CDR1 SNHLY and CDR2 FYNNEI. This CDR3 region has 12 residues. Here the CDR3 reads CASSTGVQPQHF. CDR3 DNA sequence: TGTGCCAGCAGTACAGGGGTTCAGCCCCAGCATTTT.

The gene calls are TRBV18 and TRBJ1-2, with a tentative D call TRBD1 (6 bases). In germline, CDR1 is KGHSH, CDR2 LQKENI. V was pared by 3 bases and J by 3 bases, with 8 bases between. CDR3 length equals 13 residues. In DNA, the CDR3 is TGTGCCAGCTCACCGGGACACGACTATGGCTACACCTTC. As protein: CASSPGHDYGYTF.

In its sample, this clonotype was seen a few times. V and J are TRBV7-8 and TRBJ1-2; D not resolved. The CDR3 has 15 amino acids. Trimming cost V 1 base and J 1 base, with 10 bases left between them. CDR1 SGHVS and CDR2 FQNEAQ come from the germline V gene. CDR3 residues: CASSLEGGNNYGYTF. The CDR3 DNA is TGTGCCAGCAGCTTAGAGGGAGGGAATAACTATGGCTACACCTTC.

The J gene is TRBJ2-3, the V gene TRBV20-1; perhaps TRBD2 as D (7 bases). CDR3 length: 13 amino acids. CDR1 is DFQATT and CDR2 is SNEGSKA in the germline V gene (reference sequence). V lost 6 bases and J 2 bases, leaving 12 bases between the germline ends. This CDR3 reads CSAGGGHTDTQYF. The CDR3, as DNA: TGCAGTGCAGGCGGGGGACACACAGATACGCAGTATTTT.

This chain uses TRBV6-1 with TRBJ2-7; 7 bases align to TRBD1. CDR1 MNHNS and CDR2 SASEGT come from the germline V gene. The CDR3 has 14 residues. J gave up 1 base and V 6 bases, and 6 bases lay outside the gene matches. CDR3 DNA: TGTGCCAGCAGGGACGGGGACAGATCCTACGAGCAGTACTTC. Its translation: CASRDGDRSYEQYF.

The table lists this clonotype with a few counts. The chain joins TRBV11-2 to TRBJ1-2; TRBD1 aligns across 8 bases. The CDR3 extends over 13 amino acids. Germline trimming cut 5 bases from V and 8 bases from J; bases unmatched to any gene: 7. Germline V gene lookup returns CDR1 SGHAT and CDR2 FQNNGV. The CDR3 DNA is TGTGCCAGCAGCGTCGACAGGGGAGGAGGCTACACCTTC. It translates to CASSVDRGGGYTF.

This chain links TRBV25-1 with TRBJ1-2; TRBD1 matches 9 bases. From germline, CDR1 is MGHDK and CDR2 SYGVNS. V shed 8 bases, J shed 8 bases, and the junction held 6 bases outside the gene matches. The CDR3 is 12 amino acids. The CDR3 coding sequence is TGTGCCAGCGGAAATACAGGGGGCGGCTACACCTTC. It codes for CASGNTGGGYTF.

The rearrangement uses TRBV6-2 or TRBV6-3 and TRBJ2-6; D not certain. Trimming left V 2 bases short and J 0 bases short, with 11 bases between. Per the germline V gene, CDR1 is MNHEY and CDR2 is SVGEGT. The CDR3 extends over 17 amino acids. The CDR3 protein is CASSYPQRYSGANVLTF. The CDR3 coding sequence is TGTGCCAGCAGTTACCCACAGCGCTACTCTGGGGCCAACGTCCTGACTTTC.

This clonotype has only a few counts. J is TRBJ2-5 and V is TRBV11-2, with D possibly TRBD1 on 5 matching bases. Germline values: CDR1 SGHAT, CDR2 FQNNGV. The CDR3 length is 16 residues. The ends were cut back, 0 bases at V and 5 bases at J, with 16 bases in the middle. CDR3 residues: CASSLDQGFELETQYF. The CDR3 DNA follows: TGTGCCAGCAGCTTAGATCAGGGATTCGAGTTGGAGACCCAGTACTTC.

V and J are TRBV4-2 and TRBJ2-2; 8 positions match TRBD2. The CDR3 consists of 13 residues. Germline V gene data show CDR1 as LGHNA and CDR2 as YNFKEQ. V gave up 7 bases and J gave up 3 bases; unmatched junction bases: 1. DNA for the CDR3: TGTGCCAGCAATAGCGGGGACACCGGGGAGCTGTTTTTT. Its translation: CASNSGDTGELFF.

This clonotype came up a few times. The V and J genes are TRBV20-1 and TRBJ1-6, with 9 bases fitting TRBD1. This CDR3 is built from 19 residues. Germline loops: CDR1 DFQATT, CDR2 SNEGSKA (reference sequence). After removal of 0 bases from V and 7 bases from J, the junction contained 16 bases not matched to a gene. The CDR3 region has the DNA TGCAGTGCTAGAGATCGAGGACAGGGGCTCGGTATAAAAAATTCACCCCTCCACTTT. It specifies CSARDRGQGLGIKNSPLHF.